The next 18 T cell receptor beta chains were all read from a single sample in a study of T-cell memory formation after mild COVID-19 (dated by TCRdb to 2020 to 2022). Library method: 5' RACE. Sequencing took place on an Illumina NovaSeq 6000. TCRdb ran its own pipeline on the public reads, namely fastp trimming at Q25 and MiXCR clone calling, and kept in-frame beta chains. One record per CDR3 amino acid sequence lists the most common genes and DNA. Here the sample has about 350,000 distinct CDR3 sequences; 25% to 30% occur a single time. Clones ranked in the top ten supply approximately 12% of the sample. The sequencing input was PBMCs or a T cell subset sorted from them (not recorded which). These receptors came from an adult woman who had mild COVID-19 (a few samples of this study predate the infection). The sample titles of this study are shuffled in the database, so cell type and time point are left out; the donor was told from shared clones.

In its sample, this clonotype was seen a few times. This chain joins TRBV7-6 and TRBJ2-1, with D perhaps matching TRBD1 (5 bases). Germline-derived CDR1 and CDR2 are SGHVS and FNYEAQ. The CDR3 sequence is 16 residues long. Trimming removed 1 base at V and 5 bases at J, with 15 bases between. The CDR3 reads CASSLGLRGTDNEQFF. CDR3 sequence (DNA): TGTGCCAGCAGCTTAGGCCTTAGGGGTACGGACAATGAGCAGTTCTTC.

The chain joins TRBV18 to TRBJ1-1, with D perhaps matching TRBD1 (5 bases). The CDR3 has 14 residues. Per germline, CDR1 KGHSH and CDR2 LQKENI. Trimming pared 3 bases from V and 1 base from J, leaving 9 bases between. The CDR3 loop is CASSPSQGNTEAFF. CDR3 nucleotide sequence: TGTGCCAGCTCACCGTCCCAGGGGAACACTGAAGCTTTCTTT.

The V and J genes are TRBV5-1 and TRBJ2-7; weak D call: TRBD2 (5 bases). CDR1 is SGHRS and CDR2 is YFSETQ in the germline V gene. This CDR3 comprises 16 residues. The V end lost 4 bases, the J end lost 0 bases, and 17 bases lay between the germline ends. The CDR3, as DNA: TGCGCCAGCAGCCACGACACGGACTCGGGCTCCTACGAGCAGTACTTC. This encodes CASSHDTDSGSYEQYF.

This clonotype was seen just once. The rearrangement links TRBV29-1 to TRBJ1-2; possibly TRBD1 for D (5 bases). This CDR3 region has 14 residues. CDR1 is SQVTM, CDR2 ANQGSEA, per germline. The ends were cut back, 3 bases at V and 5 bases at J, with 16 bases in the middle. The CDR3 DNA follows: TGCAGCGTTGATCCCCCAGGGAGCGAATATGGCTACACCTTC. Protein: CSVDPPGSEYGYTF. The variable domain in full, with the rest retrieved from reference TRBV29-1 and TRBJ1-2, is SAVISQKPSRDICQRGTSLTIQCQVDSQVTMMFWYRQQPGQSLTLIATANQGSEATYESGFVIDKFPISRPNLTFSTLTVSNMSPEDSSIYLCSVDPPGSEYGYTFGSGTRLTVV.

V and J are TRBV7-6 and TRBJ2-7; D is undetermined. The V gene's germline CDR1 is SGHVS and CDR2 FNYEAQ. The CDR3 is 16 residues long. V was pared by 1 base and J by 3 bases, with 16 bases between. The CDR3 protein is CASSLVANQWSYEQYF. The CDR3 bases are TGTGCCAGCAGCTTAGTGGCAAACCAGTGGAGCTACGAGCAGTACTTC.

The chain uses TRBV11-3 and TRBJ2-5, with D hard to call. Trimming took 1 base from V and 3 from J, leaving 12 bases between them. This CDR3 comprises 15 residues. CDR1 and CDR2 (germline): SGHNT, YENEEA. CDR3 in DNA: TGTGCCAGCAGCTTAGGGAGTGGGCCAGAAGAGACCCAGTACTTC. This translates into CASSLGSGPEETQYF.

This clonotype was picked up a small number of times. The chain links TRBV12-5 to TRBJ2-1; TRBD2 agrees at 7 bases. Germline CDR1 and CDR2: LGHNT and FRNRAP. The CDR3 totals 13 residues. Trimming removed 6 bases from V and 7 bases from J; junction bases left unmatched: 6. CDR3 sequence (DNA): TGTGCTAGTGGAGACAGACTAGCAAATGAGCAGTTCTTC. Protein product: CASGDRLANEQFF.

This clonotype came up once. This rearrangement joins TRBV5-1 to TRBJ1-1; TRBD1 is a possible D gene (6 bases). The CDR3 is 14 residues long. Germline CDR1 and CDR2: SGHRS and YFSETQ. V lost 2 bases and J 2 bases, leaving 10 bases between the germline ends. The CDR3 DNA follows: TGCGCCAGCAGCTTCGGACAGCCCAACACTGAAGCTTTCTTT. Protein: CASSFGQPNTEAFF.

V is TRBV29-1 and J is TRBJ2-1; a weak D match, TRBD1 (5 bases). The CDR3 contains 15 residues. Germline V gene data show CDR1 as SQVTM and CDR2 as ANQGSEA. The V gene lost 3 bases and the J gene lost 3 bases, with 15 bases spanning the gap. CDR3 in DNA: TGCAGCGTTGATGGTGGGGCCCTTCTCTACAATGAGCAGTTCTTC. Translation: CSVDGGALLYNEQFF.

This clonotype has ten or more counts. The chain employs TRBV5-1 and TRBJ2-1; no reliable D call. The ends were cut back, 0 bases at V and 0 bases at J, with 7 bases in the middle. The CDR3 covers 15 residues. CDR1 and CDR2 (germline): SGHRS, YFSETQ. CDR3 in amino acids: CASSLGWDSYNEQFF. The DNA of the CDR3 is TGCGCCAGCAGCTTGGGGTGGGACTCCTACAATGAGCAGTTCTTC.

This clonotype has more than one count but fewer than ten. The chain carries TRBV5-1 and TRBJ2-7, with 8 bases that match TRBD1. With 3 bases clipped from V and 0 bases from J, the junction kept 5 bases outside the gene matches. The CDR3 spans 15 residues. Germline CDR1 reads SGHRS; CDR2 reads YFSETQ. CDR3 in amino acids: CASSWGDRSSYEQYF. CDR3 nucleotide sequence: TGCGCCAGCAGCTGGGGGGACAGGAGCTCCTACGAGCAGTACTTC.

This clonotype was detected ten times or more. The chain combines TRBV7-9 with TRBJ2-7, with 11 bases aligning to TRBD2. CDR1 is SEHNR and CDR2 is FQNEAQ in the germline V gene (reference sequence). CDR3 size: 16 residues. The V gene end was trimmed by 5 bases and the J gene end by 2 bases; junction bases not matched to a gene: 8. Written as DNA, the CDR3 is TGTGCCAGCAGCCCGATAGCGGGAGGGTGGACCTACGAGCAGTACTTC. Translation gives CASSPIAGGWTYEQYF.

The chain couples TRBV19 to TRBJ1-2; D gene ambiguous. The V gene lost 0 bases and the J gene lost 3 bases, with 14 bases spanning the gap. The CDR3 consists of 16 residues. The germline V gene has CDR1 LNHDA and CDR2 SQIVND (reference sequence). In DNA, the CDR3 is TGTGCCAGTAGTATAGATACGTCAGTGACCTACTATGGCTACACCTTC. The encoded protein is CASSIDTSVTYYGYTF.

The chain joins TRBV4-2 to TRBJ1-6; no clear D. Trimming cost V 5 bases and J 6 bases, with 14 bases left between them. The CDR3 is made up of 15 amino acids. In germline, CDR1 is LGHNA, CDR2 YNFKEQ. The CDR3 sequence is CASSSQAFLNSPLHF. DNA of the CDR3: TGTGCCAGCAGCTCCCAGGCCTTCCTTAATTCACCCCTCCACTTT.

A few counts support this clonotype. This chain uses TRBV6-5 with TRBJ1-1; unclear D gene. V was cut by 0 bases and J by 1 base, with 6 bases left in between. This CDR3 contains 14 residues. Germline V CDR1 and CDR2: MNHEY, SVGAGI. This CDR3 is CASSYSRTNTEAFF. The CDR3 nucleotides read TGTGCCAGCAGTTACTCGAGAACGAACACTGAAGCTTTCTTT.

The sample holds a few counts of this clonotype. The chain has TRBV11-2 and TRBJ2-7, with 10 bases lining up with TRBD2. The length of the CDR3 is 17 residues. V lost 5 bases and J lost 0; bases outside the gene matches: 10. Germline assignment: CDR1 SGHAT and CDR2 FQNNGV. DNA for the CDR3: TGTGCCAGCAGCCCGGGCCCCGGGACTAGCGTCTCCTACGAGCAGTACTTC. Residues: CASSPGPGTSVSYEQYF.

This clonotype was seen a few times. This chain links TRBV9 with TRBJ1-1; 8 positions agree with TRBD1. The CDR3 sequence is 16 residues long. The V and J ends lost 4 bases and 0 bases, in that order; junction bases with no gene match: 8. Per the germline V gene, CDR1 is SGDLS and CDR2 is YYNGEE. CDR3: CASSTTGGGMNTEAFF. CDR3 nucleotides: TGTGCCAGCAGCACAACAGGGGGTGGAATGAACACTGAAGCTTTCTTT. The full variable domain, rest sourced from reference TRBV9 and TRBJ1-1, is DSGVTQTPKHLITATGQRVTLRCSPRSGDLSVYWYQQSLDQGLQFLIQYYNGEERAKGNILERFSAQQFPDLHSELNLSSLELGDSALYFCASSTTGGGMNTEAFFGQGTRLTVV.

In this sample, this clonotype turned up a few times. The V call is TRBV4-1, the J call TRBJ1-1; TRBD1 matches 7 bases. CDR1 MGHRA and CDR2 YSYEKL come from the germline V gene. This CDR3 region has 11 residues. V gave up 10 bases and J gave up 3 bases; unmatched junction bases: 2. The CDR3 nucleotides read TGCGCCACCCAGGGGGACACTGAAGCTTTCTTT. Its translation: CATQGDTEAFF.